This T cell receptor (beta chain) was retrieved from a study of cytomegalovirus exposure and HLA in healthy donors. Study findings and constraints: Researchers counted roughly 150 TCR beta chains as cytomegalovirus-associated. Rarity marked most TCR sequences, yet some public TCRs occurred in many donors. Later, an analysis found that TCR clusters from the first cohort tended to co-occur in the roughly 130 validation repertoires.

TCRdb keeps only in-frame clones here, not all; method: immunoSEQ multiplex PCR. The sample has about 97,000 clones; just under 95% are singletons. The count of this clone is one. What it binds is unknown. The donors were members of the approximately 130-subject validation cohort (separate from the approximately 670-subject first cohort). With 2 bases removed from V and 0 bases from J, the gap between germline ends came to 11 bases. Per germline, CDR1 SGHVS and CDR2 FQNEAQ. The CDR3 runs to 16 residues. The material sequenced was PBMCs. The clonotype comes from a woman aged 18-29 years in good health and CMV-seronegative. The chain links TRBV7-8 to TRBJ1-5; D is possibly TRBD1 (6 bases). The CDR3 is CASSLRDTLSNQPQHF. The CDR3 DNA is TGTGCCAGCAGCTTACGGGACACTCTTAGCAATCAGCCCCAGCATTTT.